Listed below are T cell receptor beta chains from one sample, sequenced in a study of immune heterogeneity within non-small cell lung tumors. TCRdb independently ran MiXCR on the multiplex PCR reads; one entry per CDR3 protein. The sample lists 9,500 or so distinct CDR3 sequences; approximately 25% were seen once. The sample taken for sequencing was lung tumor tissue. The source is a woman aged 50 to 60 with non-small cell lung cancer. CDR3s include the opening cysteine and the closing phenylalanine or tryptophan. The D gene is left open where the match is weak. Size values are once, few and many counts, or a class for expanded clones, and some rows have none.

TRBJ1-1 TRBD1 TRBV7-9 - CAISPGTDNTEAFF TGTGCCATCAGCCCCGGGACAGATAACACTGAAGCTTTCTTT
TRBJ1-2 TRBD1 TRBV4-1 large CASSQDWGTGGANGYTF TGCGCCAGCAGCCAAGATTGGGGGACAGGGGGCGCGAATGGCTACACCTTC
TRBJ2-6 - TRBV7-2 - CASSPSGANVLTF TGTGCCAGCAGCCCCTCTGGGGCCAACGTCCTGACTTTC
TRBJ1-1 TRBD1 TRBV5-1 many CASSLQGGAVPNTEAFF TGCGCCAGCAGCTTGCAAGGGGGCGCAGTCCCGAACACTGAAGCTTTCTTT
TRBJ2-7 - TRBV29-1 many CSVEGQGRHEQYF TGCAGCGTTGAAGGGCAGGGGCGCCACGAGCAGTACTTC
TRBJ2-7 - TRBV5-5 medium-sized CASSLIPQAYEQYF TGTGCCAGCAGCTTGATCCCTCAAGCTTACGAGCAGTACTTC
TRBJ2-3 TRBD1 TRBV10-3 - CAISEPGQGVTDTQYF TGTGCCATCAGTGAGCCCGGACAGGGGGTCACAGATACGCAGTATTTT
TRBJ1-1 TRBD1 TRBV4-1 many CASSHLTGGGTEAFF TGCGCCAGCAGCCACTTAACAGGGGGTGGCACTGAAGCTTTCTTT
TRBJ2-3 - TRBV19 - CASTGRDTQYF TGTGCCAGTACGGGGCGGGATACGCAGTATTTT
TRBJ1-1 TRBD1 TRBV6-2/TRBV6-3 - CASRQTGDTEAFF TGTGCCAGCAGGCAAACAGGGGACACTGAAGCTTTCTTT
TRBJ1-1 TRBD1 TRBV5-1 - CASNRGGTEAFF TGCGCCAGCAACAGGGGGGGGACTGAAGCTTTCTTT
TRBJ2-7 TRBD2 TRBV19 - CASSTSSGGGYEQYF TGTGCCAGTAGTACCTCGTCTGGGGGGGGCTACGAGCAGTACTTC
TRBJ2-1 - TRBV10-3 many CAISDFQRGSYNEQFF TGTGCCATCAGTGATTTCCAGAGAGGTTCCTACAATGAGCAGTTCTTC
TRBJ2-7 TRBD2 TRBV5-1 medium-sized CASSPSGYEQYF TGCGCCAGCAGCCCTAGCGGCTACGAGCAGTACTTC
TRBJ2-7 TRBD2 TRBV6-1 - CASSEMGGSSYEQYF TGTGCCAGCAGTGAAATGGGAGGGAGCTCCTACGAGCAGTACTTC
TRBJ2-3 TRBD2 TRBV6-1 medium-sized CASSVWTSGGLVGTDTQYF TGTGCCAGCAGTGTCTGGACTAGCGGAGGGTTGGTAGGCACAGATACGCAGTATTTT
TRBJ1-2 - TRBV6-6 many CASSYSSGSNGYTF TGTGCCAGCAGTTACTCGTCAGGGAGTAATGGCTACACCTTC
TRBJ2-1 TRBD2 TRBV5-1 few CASSPGTSTGGEQFF TGCGCCAGCAGCCCCGGGACTAGCACGGGGGGTGAGCAGTTCTTC
TRBJ1-2 - TRBV19 many CASGVATANYGYTF TGTGCCAGTGGAGTAGCGACAGCTAACTATGGCTACACCTTC
TRBJ2-3 - TRBV19 many CASSTGTHTDTQYF TGTGCCAGTAGTACCGGGACTCATACAGATACGCAGTATTTT
TRBJ1-4 TRBD1 TRBV4-1 medium-sized CASQEGGFGNEKLFF TGCGCCAGCCAGGAAGGGGGCTTCGGAAATGAAAAACTGTTTTTT
TRBJ1-1 - TRBV28 many CASSKSGTTNTEAFF TGTGCCAGCAGTAAATCCGGGACAACGAACACTGAAGCTTTCTTT